This T cell receptor beta chain was recovered during a study of T-cell reconstitution after alpha-beta-depleted transplantation in children. For TCRbeta, the library was prepared with unique molecular identifiers. TCRdb recomputed calls from the PCR reads with MiXCR, one row per CDR3 protein. Of 440,000 or so distinct CDR3 sequences in the sample, about a tenth were seen once. The receptor's source is a human donor who donated a stem cell graft to a child with acute myeloid leukemia. The source material was PBMCs from the stem cell graft donor, sampled from the stem cell graft.

Here the CDR3 DNA reads TGTGCCAGCAGTGAAAACAGGGGACTCAATCAGCCCCAGCATTTT. It yields the protein CASSENRGLNQPQHF. V usage is TRBV6-1 and J usage is TRBJ1-5, with 7 bases that match TRBD1. Germline CDR1 and CDR2: MNHNS and SASEGT. This CDR3 comprises 15 residues. With 2 bases clipped from V and 3 bases from J, the junction kept 4 bases outside the gene matches.